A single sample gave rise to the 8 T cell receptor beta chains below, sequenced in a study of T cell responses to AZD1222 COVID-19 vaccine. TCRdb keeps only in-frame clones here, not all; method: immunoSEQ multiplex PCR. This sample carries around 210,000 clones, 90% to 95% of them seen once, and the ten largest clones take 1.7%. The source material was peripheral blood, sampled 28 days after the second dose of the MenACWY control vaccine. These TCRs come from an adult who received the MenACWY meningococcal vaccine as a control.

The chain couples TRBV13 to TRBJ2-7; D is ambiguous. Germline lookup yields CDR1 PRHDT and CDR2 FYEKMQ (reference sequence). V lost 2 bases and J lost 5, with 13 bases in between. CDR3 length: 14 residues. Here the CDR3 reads CASSLRIRPHEQYF. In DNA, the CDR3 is TGTGCCAGCAGCTTAAGGATCAGGCCCCACGAGCAGTACTTC.

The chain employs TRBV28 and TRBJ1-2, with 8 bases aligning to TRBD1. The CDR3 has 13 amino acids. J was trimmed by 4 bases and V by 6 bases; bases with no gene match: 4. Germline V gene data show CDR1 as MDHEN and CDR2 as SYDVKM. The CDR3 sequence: CASRPGTGYGYTF. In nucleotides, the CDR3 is TGTGCCAGCAGGCCCGGGACAGGCTATGGCTACACCTTC.

CDR3 nucleotides: TGTGCCAGCAGCGTAGGGACAGGGAATTCACCCCTCCACTTT. This translates into CASSVGTGNSPLHF. V usage is TRBV9 and J usage is TRBJ1-6; 8 bases are shared with TRBD1. J lost 7 bases, V lost 0 bases, and 0 bases had no gene match. CDR3 length: 14 amino acids. CDR1 SGDLS and CDR2 YYNGEE come from the germline V gene.

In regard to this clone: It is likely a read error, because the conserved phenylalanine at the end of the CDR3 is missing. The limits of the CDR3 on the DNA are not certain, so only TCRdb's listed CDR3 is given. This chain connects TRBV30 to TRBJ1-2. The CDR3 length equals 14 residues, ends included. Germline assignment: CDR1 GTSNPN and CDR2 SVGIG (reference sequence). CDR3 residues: CAWSVGPYLQLVAV.

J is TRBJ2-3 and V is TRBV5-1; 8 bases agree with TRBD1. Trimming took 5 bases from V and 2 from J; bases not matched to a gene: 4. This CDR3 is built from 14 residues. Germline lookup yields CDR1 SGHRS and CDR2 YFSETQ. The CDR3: CASSQGQATDTQYF. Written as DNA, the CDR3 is TGCGCCAGCAGTCAGGGACAGGCCACAGATACGCAGTATTTT.

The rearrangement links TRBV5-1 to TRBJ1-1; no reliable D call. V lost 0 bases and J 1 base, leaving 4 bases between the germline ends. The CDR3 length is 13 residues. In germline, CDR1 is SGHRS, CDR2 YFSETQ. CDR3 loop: CASSLVANTEAFF. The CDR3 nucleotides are TGCGCCAGCAGCTTGGTTGCGAACACTGAAGCTTTCTTT.

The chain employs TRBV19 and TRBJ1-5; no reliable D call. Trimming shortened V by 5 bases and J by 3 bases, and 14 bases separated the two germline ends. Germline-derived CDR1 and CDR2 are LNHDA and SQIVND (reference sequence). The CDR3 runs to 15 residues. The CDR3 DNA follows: TGTGCCAGTAGTCCTCACCCCGATTACAATCAGCCCCAGCATTTT. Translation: CASSPHPDYNQPQHF.

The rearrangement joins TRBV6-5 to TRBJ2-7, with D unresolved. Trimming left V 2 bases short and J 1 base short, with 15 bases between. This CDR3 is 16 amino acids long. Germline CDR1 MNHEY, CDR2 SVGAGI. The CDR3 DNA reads TGTGCCAGCAGTTACGGCCCCCCTACCTCTTCCTACGAGCAGTACTTC. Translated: CASSYGPPTSSYEQYF.